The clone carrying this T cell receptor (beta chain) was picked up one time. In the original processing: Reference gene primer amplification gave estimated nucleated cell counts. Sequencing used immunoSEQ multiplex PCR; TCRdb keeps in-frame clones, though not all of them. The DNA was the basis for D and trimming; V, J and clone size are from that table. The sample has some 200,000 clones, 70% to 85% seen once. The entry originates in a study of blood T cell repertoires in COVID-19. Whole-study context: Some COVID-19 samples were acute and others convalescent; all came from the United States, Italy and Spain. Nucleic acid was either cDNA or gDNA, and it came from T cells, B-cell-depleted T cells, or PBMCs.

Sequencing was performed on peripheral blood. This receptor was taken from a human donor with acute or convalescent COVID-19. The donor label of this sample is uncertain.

CDR3 sequence (DNA): TGTGCCAGCAGCCTCAGACAGGGGGCGAACACTGAAGCTTTCTTT. Translating it yields CASSLRQGANTEAFF. The chain joins TRBV7-9 to TRBJ1-1; 10 nucleotides agree with TRBD1. V shed 5 bases and J 1 base; nucleotides not matched to a gene: 4. Looked up from germline, CDR1 is SEHNR and CDR2 is FQNEAQ (reference sequence). The CDR3 length is 15 residues.